This note documents a single T cell receptor beta chain sequence. The antigen is unknown. Trimming stripped 1 base from V and 1 base from J, with 8 bases between. The CDR3 totals 13 residues. CDR1 is SQVTM and CDR2 is ANQGSEA in the germline V gene. This record belongs to a study of CD8 T cells in ankylosing spondylitis. Study-wide results and limits: CD8+ cells made up the disease-linked clones, which were relatively rare in peripheral blood. Certain motif variants had earlier been reported in reactive arthritis synovial fluid and blood. A motif of 7 to 9 highly homologous TCR beta variants was seen as apparently characteristic of ankylosing spondylitis blood.

TCRdb independently ran MiXCR on the 5' RACE reads; one entry per CDR3 protein. The data show a few hundred thousand distinct CDR3 sequences, with approximately 22% seen just once and around 13% held by the top ten. Sequencing used blood, either unsorted or a sorted T cell fraction (not recorded which). This sequence joins TRBV29-1 and TRBJ2-7, with unresolved D. The TCR sequence derives from a male donor with ankylosing spondylitis or in good health (not recorded which). The CDR3 region has the DNA TGCAGCGTTGAAGGGCTAGGTTCCTACGAGCAGTACTTC. It codes for CSVEGLGSYEQYF.